The table lists the clone carrying this T cell receptor (beta chain) with a count of one. Its antigen remains unknown. The sample belongs to a study of T cell repertoires in cytomegalovirus infection. On the study more broadly: CMV epitopes that were recently identified and HLA-C-restricted were used alongside well-studied HLA-B-restricted ones. CMV infection plus the matching HLA type was flagged by public TCR beta signatures. Findings and caveats of the study: Public TCR beta family frequency separated CMV-and-HLA carriers, including in an independent cohort.

One entry per CDR3 protein, called by TCRdb with MiXCR from the reads. The table shows a few hundred thousand distinct CDR3 sequences, with 40% occurring only once. The junction had 6 bases not matched to a gene; V was cut back by 5 bases and J by 1 base. The CDR3 is 16 amino acids. The chain recombines TRBV12-3 or TRBV12-4 with TRBJ2-5, with 11 nucleotides matching TRBD2. This sample comprised cultured PBMCs, obtained from culture after CMV antigen stimulation. The source is a human donor in good health (CMV status not recorded). Some clones in this sample may be carry-over from other donors' samples. DNA for the CDR3: TGTGCCAGCAGTCACGGACTAGCGGGTGGCCAAGAGACCCAGTACTTC. Amino acid sequence: CASSHGLAGGQETQYF.